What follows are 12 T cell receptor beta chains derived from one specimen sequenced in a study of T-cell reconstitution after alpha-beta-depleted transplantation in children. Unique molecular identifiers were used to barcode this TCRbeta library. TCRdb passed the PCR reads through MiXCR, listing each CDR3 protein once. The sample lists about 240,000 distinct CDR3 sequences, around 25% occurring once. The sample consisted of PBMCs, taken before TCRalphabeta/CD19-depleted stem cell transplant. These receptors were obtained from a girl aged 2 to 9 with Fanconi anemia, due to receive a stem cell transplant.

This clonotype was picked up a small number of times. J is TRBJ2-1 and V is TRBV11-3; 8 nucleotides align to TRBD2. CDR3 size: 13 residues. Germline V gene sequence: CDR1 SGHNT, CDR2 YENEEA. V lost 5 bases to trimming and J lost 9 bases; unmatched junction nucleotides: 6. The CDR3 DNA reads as TGTGCCAGCAGCAAAGGGGGACTAGTTGAGCAGTTCTTC. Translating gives CASSKGGLVEQFF. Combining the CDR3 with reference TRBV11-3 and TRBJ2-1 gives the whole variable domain EAGVVQSPRYKIIEKKQPVAFWCNPISGHNTLYWYLQNLGQGPELLIRYENEEAVDDSQLPKDRFSAERLKGVDSTLKIQPAELGDSAVYLCASSKGGLVEQFFGPGTRLTVL.

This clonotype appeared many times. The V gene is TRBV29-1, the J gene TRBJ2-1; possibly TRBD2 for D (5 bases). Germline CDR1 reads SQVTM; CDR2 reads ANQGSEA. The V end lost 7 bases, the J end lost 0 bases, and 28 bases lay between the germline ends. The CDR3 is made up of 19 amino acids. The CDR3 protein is CSGKQTQTRTLSSYNEQFF. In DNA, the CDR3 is TGCAGCGGCAAACAGACACAAACTCGGACTCTCAGCTCCTACAATGAGCAGTTCTTC.

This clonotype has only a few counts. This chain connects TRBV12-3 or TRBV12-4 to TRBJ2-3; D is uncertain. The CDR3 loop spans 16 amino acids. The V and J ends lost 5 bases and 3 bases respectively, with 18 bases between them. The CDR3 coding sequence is TGTGCCAGCAGTCCCAGTTTCCTGGCCCCGACAGATACGCAGTATTTT. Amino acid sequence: CASSPSFLAPTDTQYF.

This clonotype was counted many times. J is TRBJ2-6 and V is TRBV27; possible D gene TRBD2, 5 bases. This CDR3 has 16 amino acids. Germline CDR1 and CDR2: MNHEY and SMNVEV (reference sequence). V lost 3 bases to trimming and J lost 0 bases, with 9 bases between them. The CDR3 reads CASSFEGLSGANVLTF. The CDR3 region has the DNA TGTGCCAGCAGTTTTGAGGGTCTCTCTGGGGCCAACGTCCTGACTTTC. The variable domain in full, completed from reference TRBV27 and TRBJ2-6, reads EAQVTQNPRYLITVTGKKLTVTCSQNMNHEYMSWYRQDPGLGLRQIYYSMNVEVTDKGDVPEGYKVSRKEKRNFPLILESPSPNQTSLYFCASSFEGLSGANVLTFGAGSRLTVL.

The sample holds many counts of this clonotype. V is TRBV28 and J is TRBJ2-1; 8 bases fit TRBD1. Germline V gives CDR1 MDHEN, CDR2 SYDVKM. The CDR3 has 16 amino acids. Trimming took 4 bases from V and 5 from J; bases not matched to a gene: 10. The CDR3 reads CASSSLGQGVDNEQFF. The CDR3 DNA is TGTGCCAGCAGTTCCCTTGGACAGGGTGTTGACAATGAGCAGTTCTTC.

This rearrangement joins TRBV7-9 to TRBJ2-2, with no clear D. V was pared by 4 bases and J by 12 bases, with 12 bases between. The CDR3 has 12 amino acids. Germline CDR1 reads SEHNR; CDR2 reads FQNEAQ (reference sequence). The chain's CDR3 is CASSWDESKLFF. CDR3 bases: TGTGCCAGCAGCTGGGATGAATCGAAGCTGTTTTTT.

This CDR3 is CASSLTKGGRVTF. CDR3 nucleotide sequence: TGTGCCAGCAGCTTAACGAAGGGGGGCAGGGTAACCTTC. The rearrangement links TRBV7-3 to TRBJ1-2; tentatively, D is TRBD1 (6 bases). Deletions cut 0 bases from V and 14 bases from J, with 16 bases between. The CDR3 covers 13 residues. From germline, CDR1 is SGHTA and CDR2 FQGTGA.

The CDR3 DNA reads as TGTGCCAGCAGTTACCCGAAGACCGGGGGAGTGGCTTACAATGAGCAGTTCTTC. Its translation: CASSYPKTGGVAYNEQFF. The gene calls are TRBV6-5 and TRBJ2-1, with D perhaps TRBD2 (6 bases). Trimming stripped 2 bases from V and 4 bases from J, with 21 bases between. The CDR3 length is 18 residues. The germline V gene encodes CDR1 MNHEY and CDR2 SVGAGI.

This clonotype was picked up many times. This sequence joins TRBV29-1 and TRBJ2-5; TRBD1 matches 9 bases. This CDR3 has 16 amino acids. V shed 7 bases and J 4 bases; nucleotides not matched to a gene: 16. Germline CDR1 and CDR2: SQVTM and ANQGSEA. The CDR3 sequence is CSAKGQGKVVRETQYF. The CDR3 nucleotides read TGCAGCGCCAAAGGACAGGGGAAGGTGGTGCGAGAGACCCAGTACTTC.

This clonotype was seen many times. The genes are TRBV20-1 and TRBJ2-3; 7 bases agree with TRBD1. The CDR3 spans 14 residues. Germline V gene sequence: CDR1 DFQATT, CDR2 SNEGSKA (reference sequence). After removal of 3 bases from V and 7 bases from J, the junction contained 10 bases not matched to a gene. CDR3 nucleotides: TGCAGTGCTAGCGAGGGGGCCGCCCCCTATACGCAGTATTTT. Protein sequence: CSASEGAAPYTQYF.

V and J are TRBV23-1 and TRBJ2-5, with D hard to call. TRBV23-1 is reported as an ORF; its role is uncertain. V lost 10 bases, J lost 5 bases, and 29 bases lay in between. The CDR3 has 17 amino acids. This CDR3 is CATNRVPKGSFEETQYF. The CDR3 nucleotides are TGCGCCACCAATAGGGTCCCTAAAGGCTCTTTCGAGGAGACCCAGTACTTC.

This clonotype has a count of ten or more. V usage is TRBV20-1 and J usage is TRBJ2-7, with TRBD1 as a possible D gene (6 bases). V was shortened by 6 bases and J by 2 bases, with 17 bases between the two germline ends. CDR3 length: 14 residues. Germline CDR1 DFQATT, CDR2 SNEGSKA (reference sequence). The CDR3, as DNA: TGCAGTGCCTCACAGGGTGCCCTGGCCTACGAGCAGTACTTC. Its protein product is CSASQGALAYEQYF.